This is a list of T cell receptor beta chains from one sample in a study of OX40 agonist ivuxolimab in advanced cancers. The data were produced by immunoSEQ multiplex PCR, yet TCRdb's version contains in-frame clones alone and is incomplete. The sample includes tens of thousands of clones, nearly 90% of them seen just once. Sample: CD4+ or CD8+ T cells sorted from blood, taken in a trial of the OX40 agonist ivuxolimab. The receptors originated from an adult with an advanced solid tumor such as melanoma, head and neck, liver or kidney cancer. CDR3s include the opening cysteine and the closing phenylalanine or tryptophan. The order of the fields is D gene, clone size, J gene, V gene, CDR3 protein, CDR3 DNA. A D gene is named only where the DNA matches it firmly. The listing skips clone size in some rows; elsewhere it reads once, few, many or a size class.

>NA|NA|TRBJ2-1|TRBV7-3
CASSPGGLNEQFF
TGTGCCAGCAGTCCTGGGGGTCTCAATGAGCAGTTCTTC
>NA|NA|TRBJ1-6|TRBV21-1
CASSTETGSYNSPLHF
TGTGCCAGCAGCACGGAAACAGGCTCCTATAATTCACCCCTCCACTTT
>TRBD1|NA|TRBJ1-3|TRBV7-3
CASSATGIDTIYF
TGTGCCAGCAGCGCGACAGGGATAGACACCATATATTTT
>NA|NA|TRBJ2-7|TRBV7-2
CASSLGQGGSYEQYF
TGTGCCAGCAGCTTAGGACAGGGAGGCTCCTACGAGCAGTACTTC
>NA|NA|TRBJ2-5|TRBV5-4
CASSFGLRETQYF
TGTGCCAGCAGCTTCGGACTCCGAGAGACCCAGTACTTC
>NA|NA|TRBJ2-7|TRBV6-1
CASSERSGQSEQYF
TGTGCCAGCAGTGAACGCTCCGGACAGTCCGAGCAGTACTTC
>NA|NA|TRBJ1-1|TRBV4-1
CASSQEIFKTHMRNTEAFF
TGCGCCAGCAGCCAAGAAATCTTTAAGACACACATGAGGAACACTGAAGCTTTCTTT
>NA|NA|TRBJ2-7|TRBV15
CATSRQVGGLDEQYF
TGTGCCACCAGCAGGCAGGTAGGAGGGCTGGACGAGCAGTACTTC
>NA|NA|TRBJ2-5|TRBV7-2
CASSFGYQETQYF
TGTGCCAGCAGCTTCGGTTACCAAGAGACCCAGTACTTC
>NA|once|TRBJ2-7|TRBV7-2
CASSLEVSYEQYF
TGTGCCAGCAGCTTAGAGGTTTCCTACGAGCAGTACTTC
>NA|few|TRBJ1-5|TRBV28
CASSFWAGDSNQPQHF
TGTGCCAGCAGTTTTTGGGCGGGTGATAGCAATCAGCCCCAGCATTTT
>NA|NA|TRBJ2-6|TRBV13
CASSLETSLSSGANVLTF
TGTGCCAGCAGCTTAGAGACAAGCCTTTCTTCTGGGGCCAACGTCCTGACTTTC
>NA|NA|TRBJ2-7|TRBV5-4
CASSFKDSSYEQYF
TGTGCCAGCAGCTTCAAGGACTCCTCCTACGAGCAGTACTTC
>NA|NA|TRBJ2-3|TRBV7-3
CASSQTGGSADTQYF
TGTGCCAGCAGCCAAACGGGGGGCAGCGCAGATACGCAGTATTTT
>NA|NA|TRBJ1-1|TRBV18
CASSPPSLQTNTEAFF
TGTGCCAGCTCACCACCGAGTCTACAGACGAACACTGAAGCTTTCTTT
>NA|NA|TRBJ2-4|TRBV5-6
CASSPVQTKNIQYF
TGTGCCAGCAGCCCGGTCCAGACCAAAAACATTCAGTACTTC
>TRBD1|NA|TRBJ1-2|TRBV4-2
CASSQDNTGGWFGYTF
TGTGCCAGCAGCCAAGATAATACAGGGGGTTGGTTTGGCTACACCTTC
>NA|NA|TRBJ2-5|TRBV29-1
CSVGDSQETQYF
TGCAGCGTTGGCGACAGTCAAGAGACCCAGTACTTC
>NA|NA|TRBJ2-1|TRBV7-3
CASSLPGLSYNEQFF
TGTGCCAGCAGCTTACCGGGATTGTCCTACAATGAGCAGTTCTTC
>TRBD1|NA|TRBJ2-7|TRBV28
CASSSTSGTGTYEQYF
TGTGCCAGCAGCTCTACATCCGGGACAGGGACCTACGAGCAGTACTTC
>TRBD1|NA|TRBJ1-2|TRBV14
CASSQRSGTGAGYTF
TGTGCCAGCAGCCAACGCTCCGGGACAGGGGCTGGCTACACCTTC
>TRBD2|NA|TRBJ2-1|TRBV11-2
CASSHGLAGYNEQFF
TGTGCCAGCAGCCATGGACTAGCGGGTTACAATGAGCAGTTCTTC
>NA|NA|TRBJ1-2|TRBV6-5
CASISRGYGYTF
TGTGCCAGCATCTCGAGGGGTTATGGCTACACCTTC
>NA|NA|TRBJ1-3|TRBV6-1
CASIIDDSAGNTIYF
TGTGCCAGCATCATAGATGACAGTGCCGGAAACACCATATATTTT
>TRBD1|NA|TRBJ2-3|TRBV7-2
CASSPGTEPDTQYF
TGTGCCAGCAGCCCCGGGACAGAACCAGATACGCAGTATTTT
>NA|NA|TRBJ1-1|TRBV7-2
CASSRGPSEAFF
TGTGCCAGCAGCCGAGGACCAAGTGAAGCTTTCTTT
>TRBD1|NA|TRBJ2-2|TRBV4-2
CASSQDHIGGSYTGELFF
TGTGCCAGCAGCCAAGACCACATAGGGGGCAGTTACACCGGGGAGCTGTTTTTT
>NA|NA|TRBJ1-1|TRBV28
CASMGAGLNMNTEAFF
TGTGCCAGCATGGGTGCGGGCCTGAATATGAACACTGAAGCTTTCTTT
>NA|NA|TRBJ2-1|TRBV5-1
CASSPRPGAGEQFF
TGCGCCAGCAGCCCCCGGCCGGGGGCCGGGGAGCAGTTCTTC